This T cell receptor beta chain is drawn from a study of CD8 T cells in Susac syndrome (dated by TCRdb to the late 2010s). With regard to the full study: The study used repertoire sequencing to test whether antigen drove CD8+ T cell activation and differentiation in Susac syndrome.

The count of this clonotype is one. Its target antigen remains unknown. No base-level quality is on record; no much larger clone is a single base apart. A read on its own is weak evidence. RNA was extracted with the RNeasy kit and about 0.45 to 1 ug was reverse transcribed using random hexamers. The immunoSEQ multiplex PCR assay, covering 54 Vbeta and 13 Jbeta segments, was used to amplify TCR beta CDR3 regions. PCR amplification bias was corrected using a synthetic template baseline for primer optimization and computational correction. As for the authors' bioinformatics: Reads were annotated to V, D and J genes per IMGT and analyzed with immunoSEQ Analyzer, keeping only productive sequences. To calculate clonality, Shannon entropy was normalized by log2 of the number of productive unique sequences and then subtracted from one. For each patient and control, public and private clones were evaluated within the 100 most prevalent clones. Clones were defined as Susac-specific when absent from the healthy and MS cohorts, from over 950 published viral clones and from other ImmuneACCESS disease sequences. Starting from the raw public reads, TCRdb applied fastp trimming at Q25, assembled clones with MiXCR and retained in-frame beta chains. All rows with the same CDR3 protein become a single entry with the most common DNA and genes. The V and J calls reflect TCRdb's pipeline rather than the authors' work. This sample has around 71,000 distinct CDR3 sequences in its table, and around 96% of those were observed once. The ten largest clones capture 0.085% to 0.14% of the sample.

High-throughput TCR beta sequencing profiled peripheral blood CD8+ and CD4+ T cells from healthy donors, Susac syndrome patients and multiple sclerosis patients. Multiple sclerosis controls were treatment-naive patients with stable or active relapsing-remitting disease fulfilling revised McDonald criteria. Bulk CD8+ and CD4+ T cells were purified by magnetic negative isolation, whereas CD8+ TEMRA cells were enriched by FACS. Blood was collected in EDTA tubes and processed within 24 hours, with PBMCs isolated through density gradient centrifugation. PBMCs intended for TCR sequencing were cryopreserved in liquid nitrogen and were subsequently thawed in a 37 degrees C water bath. The sorted or isolated CD4+, CD8+ and CD8+ TEMRA cells had a purity of 90% or higher. Findings and caveats that apply to the study as a whole: The number of individuals in the TCR sequencing and HLA analysis was recognized as being relatively small.

Ends trimmed: V by 6 bases, J by 1 base; bases unmatched to a gene: 5. Inclusive of the bounding cysteine and phenylalanine, the CDR3 is 13 residues long. Of all the DNA, just the CDR3 is kept, 39 bases in frame from base 1. CDR1 and CDR2, per the germline V gene, are SQVTM and ANQGSEA. The receptor's source is a human donor with multiple sclerosis. Sequencing used CD4+ T cells from PBMCs. Recombination connected TRBV29-1 to TRBJ1-1, and 7 junction bases match TRBD1. The CDR3 protein is CSVDRFANTEAFF. The bases are TGCAGCGTGGACAGGTTTGCGAACACTGAAGCTTTCTTT. Joined to the reference TRBV29-1 and TRBJ1-1 proteins, this CDR3 gives the full variable domain: SAVISQKPSRDICQRGTSLTIQCQVDSQVTMMFWYRQQPGQSLTLIATANQGSEATYESGFVIDKFPISRPNLTFSTLTVSNMSPEDSSIYLCSVDRFANTEAFFGQGTRLTVV.